These T cell receptor beta chains were read from a single sample in a study of T cell therapy after organ transplantation. The antigens these receptors bind are not known. Repertoires were generated with immunoSEQ multiplex PCR, while TCRdb's copy carries only in-frame clones and drops some. There are a few thousand clones in the sample; roughly three quarters occur only once, and just under 30% lies in the top ten. The source material was CD8+ T cells from blood, sampled before autologous CMV-specific T cell therapy. These receptors were collected from a human patient who had received a solid organ transplant and had CMV disease. Both conserved end residues are part of each CDR3. A D gene is named only where the DNA matches it firmly. Not every row has a clone size; where given, it reads once, few, many or a size class.

>TRBD2|-|TRBV28|TRBJ2-3
CASSLLILAGGTDTQYF
TGTGCCAGCAGTTTATTAATCCTAGCGGGGGGCACAGATACGCAGTATTTT
>-|hyperexpanded|TRBV27|TRBJ2-7
CASSKTGILSYEQYF
TGTGCCAGCAGCAAGACAGGAATTCTCTCCTACGAGCAGTACTTC
>-|few|TRBV5-1|TRBJ2-1
CASSNGYEQFF
TGCGCCAGCAGCAACGGCTATGAGCAGTTCTTC
>TRBD2|-|TRBV7-9|TRBJ2-5
CASSPPRGVETQYF
TGTGCCAGCAGCCCCCCCCGGGGGGTTGAGACCCAGTACTTC
>TRBD2|-|TRBV11-2|TRBJ2-3
CASSHSGRLVDTQYF
TGTGCCAGCAGCCATAGCGGGAGGCTGGTAGATACGCAGTATTTT
>-|-|TRBV5-8|TRBJ2-1
CASSSGYNEQFF
TGTGCCAGCAGCTCGGGCTACAATGAGCAGTTCTTC
>TRBD2|-|TRBV5-6|TRBJ2-7
CASSFGTSGGNEQYF
TGTGCCAGCAGCTTTGGTACTAGCGGTGGAAATGAGCAGTACTTC
>-|-|TRBV27|TRBJ2-5
CASSYGSGETQYF
TGTGCCAGCAGTTACGGGTCAGGAGAGACCCAGTACTTC
>TRBD1|-|TRBV6-5|TRBJ1-1
CASSYATGRDTEAFF
TGTGCCAGCAGTTACGCGACAGGGCGGGACACTGAAGCTTTCTTT
>-|-|TRBV7-2|TRBJ2-7
CASSLDLGTSFYEQYF
TGTGCCAGCAGCTTAGATTTGGGAACTAGCTTCTACGAGCAGTACTTC
>-|-|TRBV5-4|TRBJ2-1
CASGQGGRGLNEQFF
TGTGCCAGCGGGCAGGGCGGCAGGGGCTTGAATGAGCAGTTCTTC
>-|few|TRBV5-5|TRBJ2-5
CASSLVGTREETQYF
TGTGCCAGCAGCTTGGTAGGGACACGGGAAGAGACCCAGTACTTC
>-|-|TRBV27|TRBJ2-2
CASSLSRSGAGELFF
TGTGCCAGCAGTTTATCGAGGTCGGGTGCCGGGGAGCTGTTTTTT
>-|-|TRBV29-1|TRBJ1-1
CSVGGGEAFF
TGCAGCGTAGGGGGGGGTGAAGCTTTCTTT
>-|medium-sized|TRBV7-9|TRBJ1-2
CASSFDQGAYGYTF
TGTGCCAGCAGCTTTGACCAAGGGGCCTATGGCTACACCTTC
>-|once|TRBV6-4|TRBJ1-2
CASSGRDGDYGYTF
TGTGCCAGCAGTGGAAGGGACGGAGACTATGGCTACACCTTC
>TRBD1|-|TRBV19|TRBJ1-4
CASSIEGGADEKLFF
TGTGCCAGTAGTATAGAAGGGGGCGCGGATGAAAAACTGTTTTTT
>-|-|TRBV7-8|TRBJ1-5
CASSPDGVLDPQHF
TGTGCCAGCAGCCCTGACGGGGTTTTGGATCCCCAGCATTTT
>TRBD1|-|TRBV27|TRBJ1-2
CASRSDRDWNYGYTF
TGTGCCAGCAGGAGTGACAGGGATTGGAACTATGGCTACACCTTC
>TRBD2|-|TRBV6-1|TRBJ2-1
CASSDQAGGSGSNEQFF
TGTGCCAGCAGTGACCAAGCGGGAGGCTCAGGGAGCAATGAGCAGTTCTTC
>-|-|TRBV30|TRBJ2-2
CAWSATHGGELFF
TGTGCCTGGAGTGCCACTCACGGCGGGGAGCTGTTTTTT
>-|-|TRBV29-1|TRBJ2-3
CSSSEGGDTQYF
TGCAGCTCTTCTGAGGGGGGAGATACGCAGTATTTT
>TRBD2|-|TRBV5-4|TRBJ2-1
CASSSGLAGGPNEQFF
TGTGCCAGCAGCTCCGGACTAGCGGGAGGGCCGAATGAGCAGTTCTTC
>-|once|TRBV27|TRBJ1-1
CASSFLGWGTEAFF
TGTGCCAGCAGTTTTTTAGGGTGGGGCACTGAAGCTTTCTTT
>-|-|TRBV21-1|TRBJ2-2
CASSKIAGGPGELFF
TGTGCCAGCAGCAAAATTGCGGGAGGTCCCGGGGAGCTGTTTTTT
>TRBD1|few|TRBV27|TRBJ1-5
CASRTGGENQPQHF
TGTGCCAGCAGGACAGGGGGCGAGAATCAGCCCCAGCATTTT
>TRBD1|-|TRBV27|TRBJ1-2
CASSGTASGYGYTF
TGTGCCAGCAGCGGGACAGCCTCTGGGTATGGCTACACCTTC
>-|-|TRBV4-1|TRBJ2-7
CASSQEGGRDEQYF
TGCGCCAGCAGCCAAGAGGGGGGACGGGACGAGCAGTACTTC
>TRBD1|-|TRBV27|TRBJ2-7
CASALGTGGYEQYF
TGTGCCAGCGCTCTCGGGACAGGGGGCTACGAGCAGTACTTC
>-|-|TRBV7-9|TRBJ1-3
CASTLGIGPGNTIYF
TGTGCCAGCACCCTCGGGATCGGTCCTGGAAACACCATATATTTT
>-|-|TRBV11-2|TRBJ1-1
CASSLDLGGEAFF
TGTGCCAGCAGCTTAGATCTGGGGGGGGAAGCTTTCTTT
>TRBD2|-|TRBV5-4|TRBJ2-5
CASSLARSGRGQETQYF
TGTGCCAGCAGCTTGGCGCGGAGCGGGAGGGGGCAAGAGACCCAGTACTTC
>-|-|TRBV21-1|TRBJ2-1
CASTKKSPRVEQFF
TGTGCCAGCACCAAGAAGAGTCCCAGGGTTGAGCAGTTCTTC
>-|once|TRBV11-2|TRBJ2-5
CASSFERLQETQYF
TGTGCCAGCAGCTTCGAAAGACTGCAAGAGACCCAGTACTTC
>-|-|TRBV5-1|TRBJ1-1
CASSLSGSPNTEAFF
TGCGCCAGCAGCTTGTCGGGCAGCCCGAACACTGAAGCTTTCTTT
>TRBD1|few|TRBV7-9|TRBJ2-7
CASSLAGDRGQEQYF
TGTGCCAGCAGCTTAGCGGGGGACAGGGGGCAAGAGCAGTACTTC
>-|-|TRBV9|TRBJ2-3
CASSGAGTPTDTQYF
TGTGCCAGCAGCGGAGCCGGGACACCCACAGATACGCAGTATTTT
>TRBD1|few|TRBV27|TRBJ2-7
CASSYYRGNEQYF
TGTGCCAGCAGTTACTACAGGGGGAACGAGCAGTACTTC
>-|-|TRBV6-6|TRBJ2-2
CASSYSGVSNTGELFF
TGTGCCAGCAGTTACTCAGGCGTCTCGAACACCGGGGAGCTGTTTTTT
>-|-|TRBV7-8|TRBJ2-7
CASSIGGYYEQYF
TGTGCCAGCAGCATCGGGGGCTACTACGAGCAGTACTTC
>-|-|TRBV7-9|TRBJ1-1
CASSLTENTEAFF
TGTGCCAGCAGCTTAACGGAGAACACTGAAGCTTTCTTT
>-|large|TRBV4-1|TRBJ1-5
CASSPRMGIQPQHF
TGCGCCAGCAGCCCGAGGATGGGGATCCAGCCCCAGCATTTT